These 8 T cell receptor beta chains share one sample of origin, sequenced in a study of T cell repertoires in ileal Crohn's disease. Noted time point: inflamed ileum from the surgical specimen. The protocol was immunoSEQ multiplex PCR, while the TCRdb copy is restricted to in-frame clones and leaves out a portion. The table lists several thousand clones, about 85% of them singletons. The sequenced sample consisted of ileal tissue. Receptors originate from an adult with Crohn's disease.

This rearrangement joins TRBV6-4 to TRBJ1-4; D is ambiguous. The germline CDR1 and CDR2 sequences are MRHNA and SNTAGT. The V end lost 2 bases, the J end lost 3 bases, and 10 bases lay between the germline ends. The CDR3 contains 15 residues. In DNA, the CDR3 is TGTGCCAGCAGTGACAGGGCGGCGGCTAATGAAAAACTGTTTTTT. Protein product: CASSDRAAANEKLFF.

The chain recombines TRBV14 with TRBJ1-1; D ambiguous. The CDR3 sequence is 11 residues long. Germline V gene sequence: CDR1 SGHDN, CDR2 FVKESK. The V and J ends lost 3 bases and 8 bases respectively, with 7 bases between them. The CDR3 coding sequence is TGTGCCAGCAGCCAGCGGCGAGAAGCTTTCTTT. Encoded protein: CASSQRREAFF.

This chain joins TRBV7-9 and TRBJ2-7, with D perhaps matching TRBD2 (5 bases). Trimming took off 5 bases at V and 0 bases at J, with 11 bases between the two ends. CDR1 is SEHNR and CDR2 is FQNEAQ in the germline V gene (reference sequence). CDR3 length: 14 residues. This CDR3 reads CASSPAAGSYEQYF. CDR3 coding DNA: TGTGCCAGCAGCCCCGCCGCGGGCTCCTACGAGCAGTACTTC.

The sample holds one count of this clone. The chain carries TRBV6-6 and TRBJ2-1; no definite D call. V shed 8 bases and J shed 10 bases, with 12 bases lying between them. Germline assignment: CDR1 MNHNY and CDR2 SVGAGI (reference sequence). The CDR3 contains 11 residues. This CDR3 reads CASSPGGEQFF. Written as DNA, the CDR3 is TGTGCCAGCTCCCCCGGTGGGGAGCAGTTCTTC.

The chain joins TRBV30 to TRBJ1-5; 7 bases map to TRBD1. Germline V gene data show CDR1 as GTSNPN and CDR2 as SVGIG (reference sequence). V was clipped by 3 bases and J by 1 base; unmatched bases: 9. This CDR3 comprises 16 residues. CDR3 nucleotides: TGTGCCTGGAGGGTCTCAGGGGGTGAGAGCAATCAGCCCCAGCATTTT. It translates to CAWRVSGGESNQPQHF.

The V and J genes are TRBV27 and TRBJ2-1, with 9 positions matching TRBD2. The V gene end was trimmed by 2 bases and the J gene end by 7 bases; junction bases not matched to a gene: 6. Germline V lookup: CDR1 MNHEY, CDR2 SMNVEV (reference sequence). The CDR3 loop spans 15 amino acids. In nucleotides, the CDR3 is TGTGCCAGCAGTTTAGCGGGGGGGCCTTTGAATGAGCAGTTCTTC. The encoded protein is CASSLAGGPLNEQFF.

V usage is TRBV5-6 and J usage is TRBJ1-5; 9 positions agree with TRBD1. CDR3 length: 16 amino acids. Germline V gene lookup returns CDR1 SGHDT and CDR2 YYEEEE. V was pared by 4 bases and J by 4 bases, with 9 bases of the junction left unmatched. The CDR3 here is CASSKRYRGRNQPQHF. The CDR3 DNA reads as TGTGCCAGCAGCAAGCGCTACAGGGGGCGAAATCAGCCCCAGCATTTT.

The CDR3 DNA follows: TGTGCCAGTAGCCCCCTAGGGGGGGGAGAAAATGGCTACACCTTC. It codes for CASSPLGGGENGYTF. The chain employs TRBV19 and TRBJ1-2; D may be TRBD1 (6 bases). Germline V CDR1 and CDR2: LNHDA, SQIVND (reference sequence). Trimming shortened V by 6 bases and J by 6 bases, and 20 bases separated the two germline ends. CDR3 length equals 15 residues.